These 8 T cell receptor beta chains share one sample of origin, sequenced in a study of blood T cell repertoires in COVID-19. Produced via immunoSEQ multiplex PCR; TCRdb's table is partial and in-frame only. The data contain about 410,000 clones, roughly 90% of them singletons. The sequenced sample consisted of peripheral blood. The receptor set was obtained from a woman aged 35 to 49 with COVID-19, enrolled during active disease.

This chain links TRBV7-2 with TRBJ2-1, with 7 bases that match TRBD2. Germline V lookup: CDR1 SGHTA, CDR2 FQGNSA. The CDR3 loop spans 15 amino acids. The J segment lost 0 bases and the V segment lost 5 bases, leaving 4 bases of the junction unmatched. CDR3 region: CASSPSGPSYNEQFF. The CDR3 DNA is TGTGCCAGCAGCCCTAGCGGCCCCTCCTACAATGAGCAGTTCTTC.

The rearrangement uses TRBV9 and TRBJ1-6; D gene uncertain. Germline V lookup: CDR1 SGDLS, CDR2 YYNGEE. Trimming took off 7 bases at V and 7 bases at J, with 21 bases between the two ends. The CDR3 is 16 residues long. This chain's CDR3 is CASGPEGAFRNSPLHF. DNA of the CDR3: TGTGCCAGCGGTCCGGAAGGAGCCTTCCGGAATTCACCCCTCCACTTT.

The V gene is TRBV3-1 (or the pseudogene TRBV3-2), the J gene TRBJ1-5, with TRBD1 matching 10 bases. V dropped 4 bases and J dropped 1; count of bases not matched to a gene: 13. Germline values: CDR1 LGHDT, CDR2 YNNKEL (reference sequence). The CDR3 extends over 19 amino acids. In nucleotides, the CDR3 is TGTGCCAGCAGCCCGAACGGGTGGGACAGGGGTTTGAGCAATCAGCCCCAGCATTTT. Residues: CASSPNGWDRGLSNQPQHF.

V gene TRBV9 combines with J gene TRBJ2-7, with 10 positions matching TRBD2. With V trimmed by 2 bases and J by 4 bases, 6 bases remained unmatched. The CDR3 has 15 amino acids. CDR1 and CDR2 (germline): SGDLS, YYNGEE. The CDR3 DNA is TGTGCCAGCAGCGTCGACGGGACTAGCGATTACGAGCAGTACTTC. Its translation is CASSVDGTSDYEQYF.

The chain has TRBV7-2 and TRBJ2-5; 9 bases fit TRBD2. V shed 2 bases, J shed 5 bases, and the junction held 6 bases outside the gene matches. The CDR3 extends over 15 amino acids. Germline V gives CDR1 SGHTA, CDR2 FQGNSA. The CDR3 spells CASSLTREGLETQYF. DNA of the CDR3: TGTGCCAGCAGCTTAACGCGGGAGGGCCTCGAGACCCAGTACTTC.

The CDR3 loop reads CATSRGDRTTSYEQYF. As DNA, the CDR3 is TGTGCCACCAGCAGAGGGGACAGGACTACCTCCTACGAGCAGTACTTC. The chain employs TRBV15 and TRBJ2-7, with 8 positions matching TRBD1. V lost 1 base, J lost 0 bases, and 5 bases stayed unmatched. CDR1 and CDR2 (germline): LNHNV, YYDKDF (reference sequence). The length of the CDR3 is 16 residues. Full variable domain (missing parts from reference TRBV15 and TRBJ2-7): DAMVIQNPRYQVTQFGKPVTLSCSQTLNHNVMYWYQQKSSQAPKLLFHYYDKDFNNEADTPDNFQSRRPNTSFCFLDIRSPGLGDTAMYLCATSRGDRTTSYEQYFGPGTRLTVT.

This chain joins TRBV6-1 and TRBJ1-2, with no clear D. This CDR3 is built from 14 residues. V lost 1 base, J lost 7 bases, and 13 bases lay in between. Germline V lookup: CDR1 MNHNS, CDR2 SASEGT. Written as DNA, the CDR3 is TGTGCCAGCAGTGAAGAGTGGGCGACCGGTGGCTACACCTTC. This codes for CASSEEWATGGYTF.

V usage is TRBV28 and J usage is TRBJ1-5; D not resolved. The CDR3 is 15 residues long. In germline, CDR1 is MDHEN, CDR2 SYDVKM. Trimming took off 2 bases at V and 7 bases at J, with 15 bases between the two ends. CDR3 sequence reads: CASSLAQVGLQPQHF. The CDR3 nucleotides read TGTGCCAGCAGTTTAGCTCAGGTTGGTTTACAGCCCCAGCATTTT.